This T cell receptor (beta chain) originates from a study of OX40 agonist ivuxolimab in advanced cancers. Across the study: Dose-escalation patients had hepatocellular carcinoma, melanoma, renal cell or head and neck cancer. Participants could have had prior anti-PD-1, anti-PD-L1 or anti-CTLA-4 therapy, and around 40% had some.

The method was immunoSEQ multiplex PCR; TCRdb's version includes in-frame clones alone and lacks a portion of them. The profile shows fewer than 45,000 clones, about 80% of them singletons. Study outcomes and limitations: Certain nonresponders likewise exhibited a low normalized T-cell clonal expansion. CD4+ T cells averaged fewer expanded clones than CD8+ T cells.

CDR1 SGHAT and CDR2 FQNNGV come from the germline V gene. The CDR3 extends over 16 amino acids. J gave up 7 bases and V 0 bases, and 4 bases lay outside the gene matches. A remark on this clone: Its specificity is not known.

Sequenced here: CD4+ or CD8+ T cells sorted from blood, sampled in a trial of the OX40 agonist ivuxolimab. This TCR was recovered from an adult with an advanced solid tumor such as melanoma, head and neck, liver or kidney cancer. The chain links TRBV11-2 to TRBJ2-2; 11 positions match TRBD2. The CDR3 DNA reads as TGTGCCAGCAGCTTAGATAGCGGGGGGGCCGTCGGGGAGCTGTTTTTT. Amino acid sequence: CASSLDSGGAVGELFF.